This T cell receptor beta chain was identified in a study of blood T cells in healthy people across ages. Whole-study findings and limits: Long-lived and aged donors differed, with more naive CD4+ cells and higher diversity in the long-lived.

For this clonotype: Its antigen is not identified.

Next came a second PCR, run for about 7 to 12 cycles, which used a sample-barcoded 5' primer along with a J-beta primer mix. Template switching added a 12-random-nucleotide identifier to every cDNA molecule. TCRdb reprocessed the 5' RACE reads via MiXCR and lists one record per CDR3 protein. The table records about 800,000 distinct CDR3 sequences, about 62% of them present only once. CDR3 length: 16 residues. Deletions cut 4 bases from V and 1 base from J, with 14 bases between. In germline, CDR1 is ENHRY, CDR2 SYGVKD. The receptor was derived from a man aged 25 to 40 in good health. The rearrangement links TRBV10-3 to TRBJ1-5, with a tentative D call TRBD1 (6 bases). Input material: blood. CDR3 in amino acids: CAISGGQLGSNQPQHF. DNA of the CDR3: TGTGCCATCAGTGGGGGACAACTAGGGAGCAATCAGCCCCAGCATTTT.